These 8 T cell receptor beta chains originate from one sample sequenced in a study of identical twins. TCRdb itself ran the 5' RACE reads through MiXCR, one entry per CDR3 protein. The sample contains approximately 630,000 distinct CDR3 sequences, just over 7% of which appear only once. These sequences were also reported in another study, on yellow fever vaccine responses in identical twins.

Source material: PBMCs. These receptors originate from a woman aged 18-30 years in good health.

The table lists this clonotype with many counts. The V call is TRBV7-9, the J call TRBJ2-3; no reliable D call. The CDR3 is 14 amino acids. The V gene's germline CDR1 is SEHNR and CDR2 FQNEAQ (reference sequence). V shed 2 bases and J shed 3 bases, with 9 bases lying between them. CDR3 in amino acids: CASSLRSETDTQYF. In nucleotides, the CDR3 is TGTGCCAGCAGCTTAAGATCGGAAACAGATACGCAGTATTTT. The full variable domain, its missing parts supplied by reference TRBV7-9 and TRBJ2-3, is DTGVSQNPRHKITKRGQNVTFRCDPISEHNRLYWYRQTLGQGPEFLTYFQNEAQLEKSRLLSDRFSAERPKGSFSTLEIQRTEQGDSAMYLCASSLRSETDTQYFGPGTRLTVL.

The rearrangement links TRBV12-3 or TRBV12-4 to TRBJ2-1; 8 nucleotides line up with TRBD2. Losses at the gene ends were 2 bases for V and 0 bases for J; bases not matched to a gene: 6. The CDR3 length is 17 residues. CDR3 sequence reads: CASSLRAGTSSYNEQFF. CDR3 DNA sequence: TGTGCCAGCAGTTTAAGGGCGGGGACTAGCTCCTACAATGAGCAGTTCTTC.

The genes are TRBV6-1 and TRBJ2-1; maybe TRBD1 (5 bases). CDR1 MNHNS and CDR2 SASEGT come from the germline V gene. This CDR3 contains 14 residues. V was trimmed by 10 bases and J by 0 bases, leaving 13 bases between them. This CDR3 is CATLDRSSYNEQFF. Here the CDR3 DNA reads TGTGCCACCCTTGACAGAAGCTCCTACAATGAGCAGTTCTTC.

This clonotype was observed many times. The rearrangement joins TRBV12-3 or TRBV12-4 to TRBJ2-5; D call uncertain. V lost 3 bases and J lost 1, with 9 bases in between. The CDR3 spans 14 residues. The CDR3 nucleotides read TGTGCCAGCAGTTTGAGGCAGATCCAAGAGACCCAGTACTTC. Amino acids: CASSLRQIQETQYF.

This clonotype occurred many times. CDR3 residues: CSAIDPGQGVYEAFF. CDR3 DNA sequence: TGCAGTGCGATAGACCCGGGACAGGGGGTGTATGAAGCTTTCTTT. V gene TRBV20-1 combines with J gene TRBJ1-1; TRBD1 agrees at 11 bases. Losses at the gene ends were 6 bases for V and 7 bases for J; bases not matched to a gene: 13. The CDR3 runs 15 residues. Germline CDR1 DFQATT, CDR2 SNEGSKA (reference sequence).

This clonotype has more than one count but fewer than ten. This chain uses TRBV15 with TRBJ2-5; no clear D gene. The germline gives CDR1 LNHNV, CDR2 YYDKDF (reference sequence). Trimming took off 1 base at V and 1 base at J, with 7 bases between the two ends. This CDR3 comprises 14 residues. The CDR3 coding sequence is TGTGCCACCAGCAGAGGGCCTTCCCAAGAGACCCAGTACTTC. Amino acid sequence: CATSRGPSQETQYF.

CDR3 amino acids: CASRLAGGRPDTQYF. Here the CDR3 DNA reads TGTGCCAGCAGACTAGCGGGAGGGCGTCCAGATACGCAGTATTTT. J is TRBJ2-3 and V is TRBV3-1; 13 positions agree with TRBD2. This CDR3 contains 15 residues. Unmatched junction bases numbered 4, after V lost 6 bases and J lost 4 bases. Per germline, CDR1 LGHDT and CDR2 YNNKEL (reference sequence).

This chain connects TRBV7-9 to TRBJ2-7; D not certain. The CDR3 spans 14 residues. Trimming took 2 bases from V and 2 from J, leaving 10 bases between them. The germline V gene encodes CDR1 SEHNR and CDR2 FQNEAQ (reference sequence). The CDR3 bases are TGTGCCAGCAGCTTAATGGACGGCACCTACGAGCAGTACTTC. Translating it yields CASSLMDGTYEQYF.